What follows are 17 T cell receptor beta chains derived from one specimen sequenced in a study of cytomegalovirus exposure and HLA in healthy donors. The PCR was carried out with 60 Vbeta primers and 13 Jbeta primers. The data were produced by immunoSEQ multiplex PCR, yet TCRdb's version contains in-frame clones alone and is incomplete. The top ten hold about 2% of the sample, which has approximately 260,000 clones, roughly 86% seen once. The material sequenced was PBMCs. These receptors originate from a woman aged 40 to 55 in good health and CMV-seropositive.

The J gene is TRBJ2-7, the V gene TRBV6-4, with TRBD2 matching 7 bases. Per the germline V gene, CDR1 is MRHNA and CDR2 is SNTAGT. CDR3 length: 14 amino acids. Germline trimming cut 6 bases from V and 9 bases from J; bases unmatched to any gene: 14. The CDR3 region is CASRASNGGVGQYF. The DNA for the CDR3 is TGTGCCAGCAGAGCGTCAAATGGGGGGGTGGGGCAGTACTTC.

With respect to this clone: The junction shows a germline mismatch at one end, possibly a read error. The rearrangement links TRBV28 to TRBJ2-7, with D hard to call. Germline V gene sequence: CDR1 MDHEN, CDR2 SYDVKM. This CDR3 spans 13 amino acids. The DNA of the CDR3 is TGTGCCAGCTGTTTAGGCAGGCCCTACGAGCAGTACTTC. Translated: CASCLGRPYEQYF.

This chain links TRBV6-5 with TRBJ2-3; D not certain. CDR1 and CDR2 from the germline V gene are MNHEY and SVGAGI. The CDR3 sequence is 16 residues long. The ends were cut back, 2 bases at V and 0 bases at J, with 12 bases in the middle. CDR3 bases: TGTGCCAGCAGTTACCAGAATATTCCCAGCACAGATACGCAGTATTTT. Its protein is CASSYQNIPSTDTQYF.

The J gene is TRBJ1-2, the V gene TRBV19; tentatively, D is TRBD1 (6 bases). Germline loops: CDR1 LNHDA, CDR2 SQIVND (reference sequence). With 5 bases removed from V and 2 bases from J, the gap between germline ends came to 12 bases. This CDR3 contains 14 residues. The CDR3 DNA reads as TGTGCCAGTAGTGGAGTTCAGGGGAACTATGGCTACACCTTC. It specifies CASSGVQGNYGYTF.

The V call is TRBV28, the J call TRBJ2-1, with 12 bases matching TRBD2. V shed 6 bases and J 6 bases; nucleotides not matched to a gene: 6. This CDR3 comprises 15 residues. Germline V gene sequence: CDR1 MDHEN, CDR2 SYDVKM. The CDR3 nucleotides are TGTGCCAGCAGCCTCGGACTAGCGGGATCCAATGAGCAGTTCTTC. Encoded protein: CASSLGLAGSNEQFF. The full variable domain, its missing parts supplied by reference TRBV28 and TRBJ2-1, is DVKVTQSSRYLVKRTGEKVFLECVQDMDHENMFWYRQDPGLGLRLIYFSYDVKMKEKGDIPEGYSVSREKKERFSLILESASTNQTSMYLCASSLGLAGSNEQFFGPGTRLTVL.

This chain connects TRBV7-3 to TRBJ2-1; 7 nucleotides agree with TRBD2. This CDR3 contains 14 residues. V was clipped by 2 bases and J by 9 bases; unmatched bases: 7. Per germline, CDR1 SGHTA and CDR2 FQGTGA. CDR3 sequence: CASSLYAGDFEQFF. CDR3 DNA sequence: TGTGCCAGCAGCTTATATGCGGGAGACTTTGAGCAGTTCTTC.

This chain joins TRBV5-4 and TRBJ2-2; 14 positions match TRBD2. V lost 0 bases and J lost 4; bases outside the gene matches: 2. This CDR3 spans 17 amino acids. CDR1 and CDR2 from the germline V gene are SGHNT and YYREEE (reference sequence). The CDR3 sequence is CASSLGLAGGTTGELFF. The CDR3 nucleotides read TGTGCCAGCAGCTTGGGACTAGCGGGAGGGACCACCGGGGAGCTGTTTTTT.

V is TRBV19 and J is TRBJ2-1, with 16 positions matching TRBD2. CDR3 length: 16 residues. The junction had 7 bases not matched to a gene; V was cut back by 5 bases and J by 9 bases. Germline lookup yields CDR1 LNHDA and CDR2 SQIVND (reference sequence). Here the CDR3 reads CASSPSGLAGGAEQFF. The DNA for the CDR3 is TGTGCCAGTAGTCCGTCGGGACTAGCGGGAGGGGCTGAGCAGTTCTTC.

The chain recombines TRBV5-1 with TRBJ1-2, with D maybe TRBD1 (5 bases). CDR1 and CDR2 from the germline V gene are SGHRS and YFSETQ. Trimming removed 0 bases from V and 4 bases from J, with 10 bases in between. This CDR3 has 14 residues. CDR3 region: CASSLGQSFYGYTF. CDR3 bases: TGCGCCAGCAGCTTGGGACAGAGTTTCTATGGCTACACCTTC.

The rearrangement joins TRBV11-2 to TRBJ1-1; 8 bases map to TRBD1. The germline V gene encodes CDR1 SGHAT and CDR2 FQNNGV. This CDR3 is built from 12 residues. V lost 5 bases, J lost 6 bases, and 2 bases stayed unmatched. CDR3: CASSTDRAEAFF. The CDR3 DNA reads as TGTGCCAGCAGCACGGACAGGGCTGAAGCTTTCTTT.

The CDR3 DNA follows: TGTGCCAGCACCTTGGGGGACAACTATCAGCCCCAGCATTTT. Protein sequence: CASTLGDNYQPQHF. This chain joins TRBV6-6 and TRBJ1-5; D perhaps matches TRBD1 (6 bases). The germline V and J ends were trimmed by 7 bases and 5 bases, with 15 bases remaining between them. The CDR3 runs 14 residues. CDR1 and CDR2 from the germline V gene are MNHNY and SVGAGI (reference sequence).

The chain is built from TRBV6-1 and TRBJ2-7; 12 bases are shared with TRBD2. Trimming cost V 1 base and J 2 bases; bases outside gene matches: 6. There are 17 residues in the CDR3. Germline V gene data show CDR1 as MNHNS and CDR2 as SASEGT. The CDR3 DNA follows: TGTGCCAGCAGTGAAGGAGCTAGCGGGGGGGGACCCTACGAGCAGTACTTC. This encodes CASSEGASGGGPYEQYF.

V is TRBV6-5 and J is TRBJ1-5, with D tentatively TRBD1 (5 bases). V gave up 2 bases and J gave up 6 bases, with 8 bases separating them. The CDR3 is 13 residues long. The germline gives CDR1 MNHEY, CDR2 SVGAGI. The CDR3 DNA sequence: TGTGCCAGCAGTTACACGGGGGGTCAGCCCCAGCATTTT. This translates into CASSYTGGQPQHF.

This chain connects TRBV5-1 to TRBJ2-1; D unresolved. Trimming left V 4 bases short and J 4 bases short, with 12 bases between. Germline loops: CDR1 SGHRS, CDR2 YFSETQ. This CDR3 contains 14 residues. The CDR3 here is CASSTRDTYNEQFF. In nucleotides, the CDR3 is TGCGCCAGCAGCACTCGCGACACATACAATGAGCAGTTCTTC. The full variable domain, completed using reference TRBV5-1 and TRBJ2-1, is KAGVTQTPRYLIKTRGQQVTLSCSPISGHRSVSWYQQTPGQGLQFLFEYFSETQRNKGNFPGRFSGRQFSNSRSEMNVSTLELGDSALYLCASSTRDTYNEQFFGPGTRLTVL.

This chain links TRBV7-2 with TRBJ1-3, with TRBD1 matching over 10 bases. This CDR3 region has 15 residues. Trimming took 3 bases from V and 2 from J; bases not matched to a gene: 1. Looked up from germline, CDR1 is SGHTA and CDR2 is FQGNSA. The CDR3 loop reads CASSFGTGAGNTIYF. Written as DNA, the CDR3 is TGTGCCAGCAGCTTTGGGACAGGGGCTGGAAACACCATATATTTT. The whole variable domain, remainder taken from reference TRBV7-2 and TRBJ1-3, is GAGVSQSPSNKVTEKGKDVELRCDPISGHTALYWYRQSLGQGLEFLIYFQGNSAPDKSGLPSDRFSAERTGGSVSTLTIQRTQQEDSAVYLCASSFGTGAGNTIYFGEGSWLTVV.

Worth noting for this clone: Compared with germline, one end of the junction differs, possibly owing to a read error. The chain is built from TRBV7-3 and TRBJ1-2; D perhaps matches TRBD1 (5 bases). CDR3 length: 13 residues. Germline CDR1 reads SGHTA; CDR2 reads FQGTGA. CDR3 sequence: CASSLRGEGGYTF. CDR3 nucleotides: TGTGCCAGCAGTTTAAGGGGCGAAGGTGGCTACACCTTC.

The chain carries TRBV7-7 and TRBJ1-1; D is unresolved. Trimming removed 5 bases from V and 1 base from J, with 8 bases in between. There are 13 residues in the CDR3. Germline loops: CDR1 SSHAT, CDR2 FNYEAQ (reference sequence). In DNA form, the CDR3 reads TGTGCCAGCAGCCTCACAGAGAACACTGAAGCTTTCTTT. It encodes CASSLTENTEAFF.